This record concerns one TCR beta chain sequence. Method: immunoSEQ multiplex PCR; TCRdb's copy keeps in-frame clones and lacks some. The table lists under 550,000 clones, over 75% of them singletons. Treatment of the sample: approximately 18 received Ad26.COV2.S at low or high dose, single or two shots; about 5 received placebo; per-sample allocation not given. Day 63 after the first vaccine or placebo injection was the time point for sampling. The data were taken from a study of Ad26.COV2.S vaccination and SARS-CoV-2 variants. This clonotype originated in a person aged 18-60 years who received the Ad26.COV2.S COVID-19 vaccine or a placebo. The sample here was peripheral blood, taken in a trial of Ad26.COV2.S vaccine versus placebo.

The CDR3 DNA reads TGTGCCAGCAGCGTAGTCACGATGAACACTGAAGCTTTCTTT. Translating gives CASSVVTMNTEAFF. This rearrangement joins TRBV9 to TRBJ1-1; D unresolved. The germline CDR1 and CDR2 sequences are SGDLS and YYNGEE. V was clipped by 0 bases and J by 0 bases, with 6 bases between them. This CDR3 is 14 amino acids long.